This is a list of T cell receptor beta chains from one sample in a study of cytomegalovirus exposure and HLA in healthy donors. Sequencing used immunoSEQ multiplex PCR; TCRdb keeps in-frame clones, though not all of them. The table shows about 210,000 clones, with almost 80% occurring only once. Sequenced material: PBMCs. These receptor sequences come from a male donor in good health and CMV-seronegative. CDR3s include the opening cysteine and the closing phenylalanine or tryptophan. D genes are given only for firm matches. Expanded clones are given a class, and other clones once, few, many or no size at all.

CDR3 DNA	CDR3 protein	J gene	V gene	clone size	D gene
TGTGCCAGCAGCTTAGCGGACAGTGAGCAGTTCTTC	CASSLADSEQFF	TRBJ2-1	TRBV13	-	-
TGTGCCAGCAGCTTCCCAGGCGCCCTTAGCTACGAGCAGTACTTC	CASSFPGALSYEQYF	TRBJ2-7	TRBV7-2	-	-
TGTGCCAGCAGCACCCGGGACAGGGGGCCCGAGCAGTACTTC	CASSTRDRGPEQYF	TRBJ2-7	TRBV7-9	-	TRBD1
TGTGCCAGCAGCTTCTCACAGGGGGCGGGTGGCTACACCTTC	CASSFSQGAGGYTF	TRBJ1-2	TRBV7-2	few	TRBD1
TGTGCCAGCAGCCAAGTTGGTCTCTCGGGGGTAAACGCTTTCTTT	CASSQVGLSGVNAFF	TRBJ1-1	TRBV14	-	-
TGTGCCAGCTCACCATATAGGGACAGGGTTTCGTACGAGCAGTACTTC	CASSPYRDRVSYEQYF	TRBJ2-7	TRBV18	-	TRBD1
TGCGCCAGCAGGATGGGGATCGGGGGGGCCTACGAGCAGTACTTC	CASRMGIGGAYEQYF	TRBJ2-7	TRBV5-1	-	TRBD2
TGTGCCAGCAGTGGAGCGCAGGGGCGGGGGTCCCAGTACTTC	CASSGAQGRGSQYF	TRBJ2-5	TRBV6-1	-	-
TGTGCCAGCAGCCCACCAGGACAGCTAACAATGACCGGGGAGCTGTTTTTT	CASSPPGQLTMTGELFF	TRBJ2-2	TRBV5-4	-	-
TGTGCCAGCAGCGTACCCAGAACTGACAAGGGGCCAAGCTCCTATAATTCACCCCTCCACTTT	CASSVPRTDKGPSSYNSPLHF	TRBJ1-6	TRBV9	-	-
TGTGCCAGCAGCTTAGCTGCAGGGTTCTACGAGCAGTACTTC	CASSLAAGFYEQYF	TRBJ2-7	TRBV11-1	-	-
TGTGCCAGCGGGGACAGCCCTAACTATGGCTACACCTTC	CASGDSPNYGYTF	TRBJ1-2	TRBV28	-	TRBD1
TGTGCCAGCAGTTTATTCAGGGAGAACACTGAAGCTTTCTTT	CASSLFRENTEAFF	TRBJ1-1	TRBV27	few	-
TGTGCCAGCAGTGAAGAGGGCAGGGGAAGCACAGATACGCAGTATTTT	CASSEEGRGSTDTQYF	TRBJ2-3	TRBV25-1	few	-
TGTGCCAGCAGGCCCCCCTACAGGGGGGATAATGAAAAACTGTTTTTT	CASRPPYRGDNEKLFF	TRBJ1-4	TRBV27	few	TRBD1
TGCGCCAGCAGCCAAGGAAGGGGACAGGATATCTATGGCTACACCTTC	CASSQGRGQDIYGYTF	TRBJ1-2	TRBV4-3	-	TRBD1
TGCGCCAGCAGCCAGTCGCCAGGGTACTACGAGCAGTACTTC	CASSQSPGYYEQYF	TRBJ2-7	TRBV4-3	-	-
TGTGCCAGCAGCGCCGGATACGGGCAGGGGCTCTACGAGCAGTACTTC	CASSAGYGQGLYEQYF	TRBJ2-7	TRBV11-1	-	-